This paragraph covers one T cell receptor beta chain sequence. V was pared by 5 bases and J by 4 bases, with 12 bases of the junction left unmatched. Germline V lookup: CDR1 LNHNV, CDR2 YYDKDF (reference sequence). The CDR3 runs to 17 residues. This entry belongs to a study of blood T cell repertoires in COVID-19. Study information: Acute-phase and convalescent COVID-19 samples originated in the United States, Italy and Spain.

Repertoires were generated with immunoSEQ multiplex PCR, while TCRdb's copy carries only in-frame clones and drops some. The sample lists 50,000 to 65,000 clones, around nine tenths occurring once. The clonotype comes from a man between 65 and 85 years old with acute or convalescent COVID-19. V is TRBV15 and J is TRBJ1-2, with 11 bases lining up with TRBD1. Sequencing was performed on peripheral blood. The CDR3 here is CATSPALGTGGGYGYTF. The CDR3, as DNA: TGTGCCACCAGCCCTGCCCTGGGGACAGGGGGTGGCTATGGCTACACCTTC.